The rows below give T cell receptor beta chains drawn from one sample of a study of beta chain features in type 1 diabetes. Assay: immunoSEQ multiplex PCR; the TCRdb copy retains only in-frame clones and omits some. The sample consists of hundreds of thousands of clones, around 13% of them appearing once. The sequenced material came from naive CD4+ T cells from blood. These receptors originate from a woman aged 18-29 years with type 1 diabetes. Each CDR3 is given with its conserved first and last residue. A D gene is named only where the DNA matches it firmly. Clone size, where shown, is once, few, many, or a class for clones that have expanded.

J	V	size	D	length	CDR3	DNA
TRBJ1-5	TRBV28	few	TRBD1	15	CASSLRTGSNQPQHF	TGTGCCAGCAGTTTACGGACAGGTAGCAATCAGCCCCAGCATTTT
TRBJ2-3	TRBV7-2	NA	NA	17	CASSLVTTARSTDTQYF	TGTGCCAGCAGCTTAGTGACTACAGCGCGTAGCACAGATACGCAGTATTTT
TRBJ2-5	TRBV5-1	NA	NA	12	CASSFSEETQYF	TGCGCCAGCAGCTTCAGCGAAGAGACCCAGTACTTC
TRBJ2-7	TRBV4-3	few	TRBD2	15	CASSQESGRWNEQYF	TGCGCCAGCAGCCAAGAGAGCGGGAGATGGAACGAGCAGTACTTC
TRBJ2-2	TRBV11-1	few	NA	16	CASSLIGFGETGELFF	TGTGCCAGCAGCTTAATTGGCTTCGGGGAGACCGGGGAGCTGTTTTTT
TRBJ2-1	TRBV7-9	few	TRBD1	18	CASSASPPPTGGRNEQFF	TGTGCCAGCAGCGCAAGTCCCCCGCCGACAGGGGGAAGGAATGAGCAGTTCTTC
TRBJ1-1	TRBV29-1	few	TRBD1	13	CSVGQGRNTEAFF	TGCAGCGTCGGACAGGGGAGGAACACTGAAGCTTTCTTT
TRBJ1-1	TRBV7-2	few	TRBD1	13	CASRPEGATEAFF	TGTGCCAGCAGGCCAGAGGGGGCCACTGAAGCTTTCTTT
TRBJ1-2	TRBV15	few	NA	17	CATSRDMGGRAIYGYTF	TGTGCCACCAGCAGAGATATGGGAGGGAGGGCCATCTATGGCTACACCTTC
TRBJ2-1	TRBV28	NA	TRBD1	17	CASSPTNRGPNYNEQFF	TGTGCCAGCAGTCCGACCAACAGGGGCCCTAACTACAATGAGCAGTTCTTC
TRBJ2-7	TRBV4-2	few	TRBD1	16	CASSHAEGDRGYEQYF	TGTGCCAGCAGCCACGCGGAGGGAGACAGGGGCTACGAGCAGTACTTC
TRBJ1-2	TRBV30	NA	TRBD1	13	CAWNRQGWDGYTF	TGTGCCTGGAACAGACAGGGGTGGGATGGCTACACCTTC
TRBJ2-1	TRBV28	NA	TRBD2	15	CASSLWRGSKDEQFF	TGTGCCAGCAGTTTATGGCGCGGGAGTAAGGATGAGCAGTTCTTC
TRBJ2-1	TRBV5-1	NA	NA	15	CASSLGGQGNDEQFF	TGCGCCAGCAGCTTGGGGGGTCAGGGCAACGATGAGCAGTTCTTC
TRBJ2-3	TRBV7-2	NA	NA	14	CASSLDSGTDTQYF	TGTGCCAGCAGCTTAGATTCAGGAACGGATACGCAGTATTTT
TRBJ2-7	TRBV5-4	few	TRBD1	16	CASSVSGGLALYEQYF	TGTGCCAGCAGCGTCTCAGGGGGATTAGCTCTATACGAGCAGTACTTC
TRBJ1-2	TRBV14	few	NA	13	CASSERQNYGYTF	TGTGCCAGCAGTGAGCGTCAGAACTATGGCTACACCTTC
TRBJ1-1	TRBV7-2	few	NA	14	CASSLNRRPPEAFF	TGTGCCAGCAGCTTGAACAGGCGGCCTCCTGAAGCTTTCTTT
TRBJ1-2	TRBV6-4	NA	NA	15	CASRPAEGANYGYTF	TGTGCCAGCAGACCGGCGGAGGGAGCTAACTATGGCTACACCTTC
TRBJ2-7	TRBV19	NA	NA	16	CASSPRPARSPYEQYF	TGTGCCAGTAGTCCCCGTCCGGCCCGGAGCCCCTACGAGCAGTACTTC
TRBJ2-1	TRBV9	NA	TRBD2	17	CASSLRTSGGVYNEQFF	TGTGCCAGCAGCTTACGGACTAGCGGGGGGGTATACAATGAGCAGTTCTTC
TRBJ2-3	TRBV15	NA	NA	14	CATSSDRSTDTQYF	TGTGCCACCAGCAGTGACAGGAGCACAGATACGCAGTATTTT
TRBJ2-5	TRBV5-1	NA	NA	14	CASSFDRQAETQYF	TGCGCCAGCAGCTTTGACCGGCAGGCGGAGACCCAGTACTTC
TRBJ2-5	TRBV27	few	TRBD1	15	CASSLERQGVETQYF	TGTGCCAGCAGTTTAGAGAGACAGGGTGTCGAGACCCAGTACTTC
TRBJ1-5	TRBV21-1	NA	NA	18	CASSKRVGTVCSNQPQHF	TGTGCCAGCAGCAAAAGGGTCGGGACAGTGTGTAGCAATCAGCCCCAGCATTTT
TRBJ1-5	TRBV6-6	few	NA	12	CASSYREQPQHF	TGTGCCAGCAGTTACAGAGAGCAGCCCCAGCATTTT
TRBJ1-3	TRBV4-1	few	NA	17	CASSQLLLQGFGNTIYF	TGCGCCAGCAGCCAACTTCTACTCCAGGGATTTGGAAACACCATATATTTT
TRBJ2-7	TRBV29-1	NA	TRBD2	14	CSVDPSGSSYEQYF	TGCAGCGTTGACCCTAGCGGGAGCTCCTACGAGCAGTACTTC
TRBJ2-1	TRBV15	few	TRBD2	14	CATSRVLAGVEQFF	TGTGCCACCAGCAGAGTTCTAGCGGGAGTGGAGCAGTTCTTC
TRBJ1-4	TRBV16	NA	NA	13	CASSPQSQEKLFF	TGTGCCAGCAGCCCACAATCCCAGGAAAAACTGTTTTTT
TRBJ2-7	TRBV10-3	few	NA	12	CAITGQSYEQYF	TGTGCCATCACCGGACAGTCCTACGAGCAGTACTTC
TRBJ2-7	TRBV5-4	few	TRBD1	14	CASSLVGQGREQYF	TGTGCCAGCAGCTTGGTGGGACAGGGTCGAGAGCAGTACTTC
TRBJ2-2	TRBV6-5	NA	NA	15	CASSYSPGLPGELFF	TGTGCCAGCAGTTACTCTCCGGGACTTCCCGGGGAGCTGTTTTTT
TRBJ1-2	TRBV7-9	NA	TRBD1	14	CASSYRTGDYGYTF	TGTGCCAGCAGCTACCGGACAGGCGACTATGGCTACACCTTC
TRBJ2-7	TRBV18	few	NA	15	CASSGGQGSSYEQYF	TGTGCCAGCTCAGGCGGTCAAGGGAGTTCCTACGAGCAGTACTTC
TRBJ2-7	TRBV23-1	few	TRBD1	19	CASSQSSPPQGNSSYEQYF	TGCGCCAGCAGTCAATCGAGCCCCCCACAGGGGAATAGCTCCTACGAGCAGTACTTC
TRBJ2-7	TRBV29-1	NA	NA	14	CSATLRPSFSIQYF	TGCAGCGCCACTCTGAGGCCATCATTTTCTATTCAGTACTTC
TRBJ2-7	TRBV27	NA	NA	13	CASSRTETYEQYF	TGTGCCAGCAGCAGGACTGAAACTTACGAGCAGTACTTC
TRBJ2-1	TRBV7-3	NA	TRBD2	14	CASSLTPWEGVQFF	TGTGCCAGCAGCTTAACCCCCTGGGAGGGCGTGCAGTTCTTC
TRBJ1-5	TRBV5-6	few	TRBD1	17	CASSLDRGHVSNQPQHF	TGTGCCAGCAGCTTGGACAGGGGGCACGTAAGCAATCAGCCCCAGCATTTT
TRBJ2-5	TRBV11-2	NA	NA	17	CASSFGYSLGQQETQYF	TGTGCCAGCAGCTTCGGGTATTCCCTTGGACAGCAAGAGACCCAGTACTTC
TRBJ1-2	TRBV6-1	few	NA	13	CASNPRTVYGYTF	TGTGCCAGCAACCCACGGACAGTCTATGGCTACACCTTC
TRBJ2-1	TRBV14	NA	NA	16	CASSHYGLAPYNEQFF	TGTGCCAGCAGCCACTACGGGCTAGCTCCCTACAATGAGCAGTTCTTC
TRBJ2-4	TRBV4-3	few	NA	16	CASSQGSGAAKNIQYF	TGCGCCAGCAGCCAAGGATCAGGGGCAGCCAAAAACATTCAGTACTTC
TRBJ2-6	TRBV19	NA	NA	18	CASSIHQGQRAGANVLTF	TGTGCCAGTAGTATACACCAGGGGCAGAGGGCGGGGGCCAACGTCCTGACTTTC
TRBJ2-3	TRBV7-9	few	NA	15	CASSPRGLGGDTQYF	TGTGCCAGCAGCCCGCGTGGACTAGGGGGAGATACGCAGTATTTT
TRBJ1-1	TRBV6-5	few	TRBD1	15	CASSYSSTGGTEAFF	TGTGCCAGCAGTTACTCGTCAACAGGGGGTACTGAAGCTTTCTTT
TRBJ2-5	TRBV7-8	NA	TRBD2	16	CASTRLAGGVGETQYF	TGTGCCAGCACCCGACTAGCGGGAGGTGTAGGAGAGACCCAGTACTTC
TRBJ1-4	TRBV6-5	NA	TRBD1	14	CASSYTRDRGKLFF	TGTGCCAGCAGTTACACAAGGGACAGGGGGAAACTGTTTTTT
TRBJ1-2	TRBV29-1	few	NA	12	CSVWTDAYGYTF	TGCAGCGTTTGGACAGATGCCTATGGCTACACCTTC
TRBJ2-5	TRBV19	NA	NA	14	CATQQTGFQETQYF	TGTGCCACCCAACAGACAGGTTTCCAAGAGACCCAGTACTTC
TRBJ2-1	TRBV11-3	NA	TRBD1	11	CASSHRDRTFF	TGTGCCAGCAGTCACCGGGACAGGACGTTCTTC